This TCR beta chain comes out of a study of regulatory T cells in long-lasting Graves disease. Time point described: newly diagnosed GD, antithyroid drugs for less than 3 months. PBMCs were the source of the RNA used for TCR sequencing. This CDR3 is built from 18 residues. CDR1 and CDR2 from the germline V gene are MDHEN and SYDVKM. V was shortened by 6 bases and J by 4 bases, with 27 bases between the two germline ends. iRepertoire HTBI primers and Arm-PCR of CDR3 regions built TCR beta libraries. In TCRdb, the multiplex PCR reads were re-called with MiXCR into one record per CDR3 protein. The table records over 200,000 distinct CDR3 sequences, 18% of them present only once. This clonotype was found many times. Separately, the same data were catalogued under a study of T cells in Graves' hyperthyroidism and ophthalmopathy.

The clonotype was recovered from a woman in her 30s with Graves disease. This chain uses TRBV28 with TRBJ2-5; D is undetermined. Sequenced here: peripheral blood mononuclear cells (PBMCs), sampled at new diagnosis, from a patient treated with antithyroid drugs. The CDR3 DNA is TGTGCCAGCAGCCGCTTTACCCCGGCAGGACCCTCTCGAGAGACCCAGTACTTC. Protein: CASSRFTPAGPSRETQYF.